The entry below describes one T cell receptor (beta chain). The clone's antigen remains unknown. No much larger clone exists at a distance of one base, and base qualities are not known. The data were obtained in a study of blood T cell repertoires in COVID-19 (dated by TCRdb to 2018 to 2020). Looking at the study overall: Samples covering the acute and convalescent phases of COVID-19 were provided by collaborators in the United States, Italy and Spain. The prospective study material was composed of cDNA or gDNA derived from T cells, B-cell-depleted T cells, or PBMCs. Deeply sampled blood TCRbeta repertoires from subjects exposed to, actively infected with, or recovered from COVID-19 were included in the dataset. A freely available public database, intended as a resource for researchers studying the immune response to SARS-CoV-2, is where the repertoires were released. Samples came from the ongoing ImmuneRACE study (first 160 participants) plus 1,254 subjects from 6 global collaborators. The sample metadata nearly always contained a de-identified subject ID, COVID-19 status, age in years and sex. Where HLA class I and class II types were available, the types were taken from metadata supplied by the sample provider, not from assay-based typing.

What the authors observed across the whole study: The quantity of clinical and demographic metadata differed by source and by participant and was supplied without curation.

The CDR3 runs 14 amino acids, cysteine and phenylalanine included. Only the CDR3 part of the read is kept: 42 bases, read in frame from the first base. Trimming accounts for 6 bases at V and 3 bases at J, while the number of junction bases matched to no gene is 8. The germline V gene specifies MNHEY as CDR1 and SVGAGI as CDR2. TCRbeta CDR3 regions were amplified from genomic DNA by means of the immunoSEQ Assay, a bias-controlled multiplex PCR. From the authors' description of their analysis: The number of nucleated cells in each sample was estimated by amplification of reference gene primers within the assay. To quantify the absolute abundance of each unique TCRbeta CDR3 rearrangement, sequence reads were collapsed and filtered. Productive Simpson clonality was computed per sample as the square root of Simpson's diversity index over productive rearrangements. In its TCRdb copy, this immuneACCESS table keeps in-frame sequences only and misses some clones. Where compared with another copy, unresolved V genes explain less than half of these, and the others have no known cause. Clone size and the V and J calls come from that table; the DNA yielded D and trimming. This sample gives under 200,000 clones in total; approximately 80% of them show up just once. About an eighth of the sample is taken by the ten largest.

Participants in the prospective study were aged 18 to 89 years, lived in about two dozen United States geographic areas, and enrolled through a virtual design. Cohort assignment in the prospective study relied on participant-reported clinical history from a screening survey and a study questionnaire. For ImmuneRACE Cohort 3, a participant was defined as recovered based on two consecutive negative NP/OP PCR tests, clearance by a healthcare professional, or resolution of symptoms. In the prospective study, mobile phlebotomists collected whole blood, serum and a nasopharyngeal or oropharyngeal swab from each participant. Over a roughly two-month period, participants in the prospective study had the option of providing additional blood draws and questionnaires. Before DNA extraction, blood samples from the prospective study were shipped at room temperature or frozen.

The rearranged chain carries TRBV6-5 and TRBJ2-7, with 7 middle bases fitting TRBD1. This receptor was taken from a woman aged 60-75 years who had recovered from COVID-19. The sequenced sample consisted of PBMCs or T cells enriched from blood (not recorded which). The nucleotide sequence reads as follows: TGTGCCAGCAGAAGTCGGGACAGCCTCTACGAGCAGTACTTC. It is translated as CASRSRDSLYEQYF.